The 30 T cell receptor beta chains below all came from one sample that was sequenced in a study of molecular identifiers for immune sequencing clone quantification (dated by TCRdb to 2017 to 2018). The method was PCR. Instrument on record: Illumina HiSeq 4000. TCRdb reran the public reads through fastp at Q25 and MiXCR, keeping productive beta chains. A single entry per CDR3 protein holds the most common genes and DNA from its merged rows. This sample is represented by hundreds of thousands of distinct CDR3 sequences; just under 20% of them were singletons. The ten largest clones take up 0.85% of the sample. The sequenced material came from naive CD8+ T cells from blood, with Jurkat cell RNA spiked in. This specimen's cell subset or site label, per the study, means: FACS-sorted CD8+CD4-CCR7+CD45RA+ naive T cells. These receptors were collected from a human donor in good health. Some libraries in this study had Jurkat cell RNA spiked in.

This clonotype appeared a few times. The genes are TRBV3-1 and TRBJ2-1; D unclear. The CDR3 covers 15 residues. Germline V gives CDR1 LGHDT, CDR2 YNNKEL (reference sequence). Trimming removed 1 base from V and 2 bases from J, with 9 bases in between. DNA for the CDR3: TGTGCCAGCAGCCAAGGACTGGTGCCCTACAATGAGCAGTTCTTC. This translates into CASSQGLVPYNEQFF.

This clonotype appeared many times. This sequence joins TRBV7-9 and TRBJ1-1, with 8 bases aligning to TRBD1. This CDR3 contains 13 residues. V dropped 4 bases and J dropped 4; count of bases not matched to a gene: 2. Per the germline V gene, CDR1 is SEHNR and CDR2 is FQNEAQ (reference sequence). CDR3 loop: CASSSGGVTEAFF. The CDR3 bases are TGTGCCAGCAGCTCAGGGGGCGTCACTGAAGCTTTCTTT.

This clonotype has ten or more counts. The rearrangement uses TRBV29-1 and TRBJ1-1; D is unclear. V lost 4 bases, J lost 4 bases, and 4 bases lay in between. The CDR3 is 10 residues long. CDR1 is SQVTM, CDR2 ANQGSEA, per germline. CDR3 amino acids: CSVASTEAFF. The CDR3 DNA follows: TGCAGCGTTGCTTCCACTGAAGCTTTCTTT. Filled out from reference TRBV29-1 and TRBJ1-1, the complete variable domain reads SAVISQKPSRDICQRGTSLTIQCQVDSQVTMMFWYRQQPGQSLTLIATANQGSEATYESGFVIDKFPISRPNLTFSTLTVSNMSPEDSSIYLCSVASTEAFFGQGTRLTVV.

There are a few counts of this clonotype. This chain links TRBV20-1 with TRBJ2-5; possible D gene TRBD2, 6 bases. Between the trimmed V and J ends, which lost 2 bases and 5 bases, there was a span of 18 bases. This CDR3 spans 15 amino acids. The germline V gene encodes CDR1 DFQATT and CDR2 SNEGSKA (reference sequence). The CDR3 nucleotides read TGCAGTGCTAGACCCGCGGGGACGCCCCTTGAGACCCAGTACTTC. Translating gives CSARPAGTPLETQYF.

This clonotype has at least ten counts. V is TRBV5-4 and J is TRBJ2-7; TRBD1 is a possible D gene (6 bases). CDR3 length equals 14 residues. Germline lookup yields CDR1 SGHNT and CDR2 YYREEE (reference sequence). Trimming removed 5 bases at V and 5 bases at J, with 17 bases between. The CDR3 sequence: CASSSKQGEHEQYF. The CDR3 DNA reads TGTGCCAGCAGTTCCAAACAGGGTGAGCACGAGCAGTACTTC.

This clonotype came up many times. The chain combines TRBV7-9 with TRBJ1-4; D is uncertain. Per germline, CDR1 SEHNR and CDR2 FQNEAQ (reference sequence). V was shortened by 1 base and J by 4 bases, with 13 bases between the two germline ends. The CDR3 length is 16 residues. The CDR3 protein is CASSLVLGRLNEKLFF. The CDR3, as DNA: TGTGCCAGCAGCTTAGTTCTCGGCAGGCTTAATGAAAAACTGTTTTTT. The full variable domain, completed using reference TRBV7-9 and TRBJ1-4, is DTGVSQNPRHKITKRGQNVTFRCDPISEHNRLYWYRQTLGQGPEFLTYFQNEAQLEKSRLLSDRFSAERPKGSFSTLEIQRTEQGDSAMYLCASSLVLGRLNEKLFFGSGTQLSVL.

The table lists this clonotype with many counts. J is TRBJ2-7 and V is TRBV30, with no clear D. From germline, CDR1 is GTSNPN and CDR2 SVGIG (reference sequence). This CDR3 comprises 12 residues. The V end was cut by 0 bases, the J end by 5 bases, with 8 bases between. CDR3 nucleotides: TGTGCCTGGAGTGTATGGGGTGACGAGCAGTACTTC. This codes for CAWSVWGDEQYF.

The chain recombines TRBV20-1 with TRBJ1-3, with TRBD1 as a possible D gene (5 bases). This CDR3 has 13 residues. CDR1 DFQATT and CDR2 SNEGSKA come from the germline V gene (reference sequence). Between the trimmed V and J ends, which lost 6 bases and 3 bases, there was a span of 12 bases. CDR3 bases: TGCAGTGCCCGGACGACAGTTGGAAACACCATATATTTT. Translation: CSARTTVGNTIYF.

This clonotype was counted only a few times. V is TRBV12-5 and J is TRBJ2-1; D is uncertain. The CDR3 has 13 amino acids. From germline, CDR1 is LGHNT and CDR2 FRNRAP. V gave up 0 bases and J gave up 3 bases, with 3 bases separating them. The CDR3, as DNA: TGTGCTAGTGGTTTGGTAAACTACAATGAGCAGTTCTTC. As protein: CASGLVNYNEQFF. The full variable domain, in which reference TRBV12-5 and TRBJ2-1 provide the parts outside the CDR3, is DARVTQTPRHKVTEMGQEVTMRCQPILGHNTVFWYRQTMMQGLELLAYFRNRAPLDDSGMPKDRFSAEMPDATLATLKIQPSEPRDSAVYFCASGLVNYNEQFFGPGTRLTVL.

This clonotype was seen repeatedly, ten times or more. The chain combines TRBV24-1 with TRBJ1-5, with no clear D. The CDR3 has 13 amino acids. Trimming stripped 4 bases from V and 3 bases from J, with 6 bases between. Germline-derived CDR1 and CDR2 are KGHDR and SFDVKD. CDR3 sequence (DNA): TGTGCCACCAGTGACCTTGACAATCAGCCCCAGCATTTT. The encoded protein is CATSDLDNQPQHF.

For this clonotype: A much larger clone lies a single base off, so this may be a read error. The chain carries TRBV7-2 and TRBJ2-7, with D uncertain. Germline V CDR1 and CDR2: SGHTA, FQGNSA. The CDR3 runs 13 residues. The CDR3 DNA reads TGTGCCAGCAGCAAAAACTCGTACTACGGGCAGTACTTC. This encodes CASSKNSYYGQYF.

This clonotype was picked up a small number of times. The chain links TRBV19 to TRBJ2-7, with TRBD1 matching 9 bases. The CDR3 loop spans 15 amino acids. CDR1 and CDR2 from the germline V gene are LNHDA and SQIVND (reference sequence). Trimming removed 5 bases from V and 7 bases from J; junction bases left unmatched: 12. The CDR3 DNA is TGTGCCAGTAGTCCGGGGACAGGGATGGTGATGGAGCAGTACTTC. It specifies CASSPGTGMVMEQYF.

This clonotype was recorded at least ten times. This chain connects TRBV13 to TRBJ2-7; maybe TRBD2 (6 bases). The CDR3 covers 14 residues. V lost 1 base, J lost 7 bases, and 14 bases lay in between. Germline V gene sequence: CDR1 PRHDT, CDR2 FYEKMQ (reference sequence). Here the CDR3 DNA reads TGTGCCAGCAGCTTAGTGGCAGGAGGGCAAGAGCAGTACTTC. It translates to CASSLVAGGQEQYF. Using reference TRBV13 and TRBJ2-7 for the parts outside the CDR3, the full variable domain is AAGVIQSPRHLIKEKRETATLKCYPIPRHDTVYWYQQGPGQDPQFLISFYEKMQSDKGSIPDRFSAQQFSDYHSELNMSSLELGDSALYFCASSLVAGGQEQYFGPGTRLTVT.

This clonotype was observed a few times. This chain joins TRBV14 and TRBJ2-7; 7 bases line up with TRBD1. J gave up 2 bases and V 4 bases, and 8 bases lay outside the gene matches. This CDR3 has 15 amino acids. In germline, CDR1 is SGHDN, CDR2 FVKESK. The CDR3 nucleotides read TGTGCCAGCAGCCCCCGGGACAGTGACCCCTACGAGCAGTACTTC. Amino acid sequence: CASSPRDSDPYEQYF.

This clonotype came up a few times. This chain links TRBV5-6 with TRBJ2-5; 10 bases match TRBD2. The CDR3 consists of 20 residues. V lost 4 bases and J lost 1; bases outside the gene matches: 19. Germline V gene lookup returns CDR1 SGHDT and CDR2 YYEEEE. CDR3 in DNA: TGTGCCAGCAGCGCCCGGGACAAGCCATTTCAGCGGGGGGGCCAAGAGACCCAGTACTTC. Translating gives CASSARDKPFQRGGQETQYF.

In this sample, this clonotype turned up a few times. The chain uses TRBV21-1 and TRBJ2-1; the D call in the table, TRBD2, was not verified against the DNA. TRBV21-1 constitutes a pseudogene. CDR3 length: 16 residues. The CDR3 loop is CASSKGRLAGADEQFF. In DNA, the CDR3 is TGTGCCAGCAGCAAAGGACGGCTAGCGGGAGCGGATGAGCAGTTCTTC.

This clonotype was recorded many times. The V and J genes are TRBV28 and TRBJ2-7, with D hard to call. This CDR3 region has 12 residues. V lost 3 bases and J 2 bases, leaving 5 bases between the germline ends. The V gene's germline CDR1 is MDHEN and CDR2 SYDVKM. The CDR3 region has the DNA TGTGCCAGCAGTTTCCGGACCTACGAGCAGTACTTC. This sequence encodes CASSFRTYEQYF.

This clonotype was picked up a small number of times. This chain uses TRBV19 with TRBJ2-5; possible D gene TRBD1, 5 bases. The CDR3 covers 14 residues. Germline V lookup: CDR1 LNHDA, CDR2 SQIVND (reference sequence). V was clipped by 9 bases and J by 3 bases, with 17 bases between them. Here the CDR3 DNA reads TGTGCCAGCAGGGCTTGGGGAAACGAAGAGACCCAGTACTTC. This gives the protein CASRAWGNEETQYF.

Of note for this clonotype: A much bigger clone sits one base away, suggesting this may be a read error. The chain is built from TRBV7-6 and TRBJ2-5; 11 bases agree with TRBD2. Germline V lookup: CDR1 SGHVS, CDR2 FNYEAQ. The CDR3 runs 17 residues. In DNA, the CDR3 is TGTGCCGGCAGCGGACGCGGGGGGACTAGCGGTATGGAGACCCAGTACTTC. This codes for CAGSGRGGTSGMETQYF.

The chain joins TRBV28 to TRBJ1-3; 10 positions match TRBD1. This CDR3 is built from 18 residues. V trimming: 6 bases; J trimming: 0 bases; junction bases outside the gene matches: 11. The germline CDR1 and CDR2 sequences are MDHEN and SYDVKM. The CDR3 loop is CASSPGQGFPLSGNTIYF. In DNA, the CDR3 is TGTGCCAGCAGCCCGGGACAGGGGTTCCCCCTCTCTGGAAACACCATATATTTT.

A note on this clonotype: Given a much more abundant clone one base away, this may be a read error. This sequence joins TRBV6-1 and TRBJ2-7, with D unclear. Trimming stripped 6 bases from V and 8 bases from J, with 20 bases between. CDR1 MNHNS and CDR2 SASEGT come from the germline V gene. The CDR3 has 14 amino acids. CDR3 DNA sequence: TGTGCCAGCAGCCTGAGACACGGTGGTTACAAGCAGTACTTC. This gives the protein CASSLRHGGYKQYF.

This clonotype was seen a handful of times. The chain links TRBV6-5 to TRBJ2-7, with a weak D call TRBD2 (5 bases). V lost 10 bases and J 7 bases, leaving 20 bases between the germline ends. This CDR3 region has 13 residues. Per the germline V gene, CDR1 is MNHEY and CDR2 is SVGAGI. This chain's CDR3 is CATLEEVLGEQYF. The CDR3 DNA sequence: TGTGCCACCCTTGAGGAGGTTTTGGGTGAGCAGTACTTC.

This clonotype was counted between two and nine times. The rearrangement links TRBV4-1 to TRBJ2-7, with 12 bases identical to TRBD1. V lost 1 base to trimming and J lost 6 bases; unmatched junction nucleotides: 7. The germline V gene encodes CDR1 MGHRA and CDR2 YSYEKL. CDR3 length: 16 residues. CDR3 residues: CASSQGSGTGGFEQYF. In DNA, the CDR3 is TGCGCCAGCAGCCAAGGTTCCGGGACAGGGGGCTTCGAGCAGTACTTC.

This clonotype has just a few counts. The chain is built from TRBV25-1 and TRBJ1-2; TRBD1 aligns across 7 bases. Per germline, CDR1 MGHDK and CDR2 SYGVNS. The V and J ends lost 10 bases and 7 bases, in that order; junction bases with no gene match: 9. This CDR3 contains 12 residues. The CDR3 DNA follows: TGTGCCATATCTAACACAGGGGTTGGCTACACCTTC. Protein: CAISNTGVGYTF.

Comments on this clonotype: A much larger clone lies one base from this, so it may be a read error. The chain employs TRBV20-1 and TRBJ2-7, with 13 bases that match TRBD2. There are 18 residues in the CDR3. From germline, CDR1 is DFQATT and CDR2 SNEGSKA (reference sequence). The CDR3 DNA is TGCAGTACTAGAGGATTTGGACTAGCGGGAGCACAAGCCTACGAGCAGTACTTC. Protein sequence: CSTRGFGLAGAQAYEQYF.

The chain employs TRBV12-3 or TRBV12-4 and TRBJ1-1; tentatively, D is TRBD1 (5 bases). V gave up 4 bases and J gave up 6 bases, with 15 bases separating them. CDR3 size: 14 residues. The CDR3 region is CASSSGSQPPEAFF. The CDR3 DNA reads TGTGCCAGCAGTTCAGGGTCCCAACCCCCTGAAGCTTTCTTT.

The count of this clonotype is one. The junction departs from germline at one end; a sequencing error may be responsible. V and J are TRBV6-4 and TRBJ2-2; 12 positions agree with TRBD2. The CDR3 runs 15 residues. Germline V gene data show CDR1 as MRHNA and CDR2 as SNTAGT. CDR3 sequence: CANSASGGVYGELFF. Here the CDR3 DNA reads TGTGCCAACAGTGCTAGCGGGGGGGTGTACGGGGAGCTGTTTTTT.

This clonotype was found many times. The chain uses TRBV13 and TRBJ2-5; 9 nucleotides line up with TRBD2. V dropped 4 bases and J dropped 9; count of bases not matched to a gene: 12. Germline V gives CDR1 PRHDT, CDR2 FYEKMQ (reference sequence). The CDR3 length is 15 residues. The CDR3 bases are TGTGCCAGCAGCTACTCAGCGGGGGGACGCTCGGCCCAGTACTTC. This encodes CASSYSAGGRSAQYF.

Many counts were recorded for this clonotype. V gene TRBV4-1 combines with J gene TRBJ2-1, with 15 nucleotides matching TRBD2. Trimming removed 4 bases from V and 6 bases from J; junction bases left unmatched: 4. Germline V CDR1 and CDR2: MGHRA, YSYEKL. The CDR3 is made up of 16 amino acids. The CDR3 spells CASSLRTSGGANEQFF. The CDR3 bases are TGCGCCAGCAGCCTTCGGACTAGCGGGGGGGCCAATGAGCAGTTCTTC.

In the case of this clonotype: The junction shows a germline mismatch at one end, possibly a read error. The V call is TRBV19, the J call TRBJ2-7; D tentatively fits TRBD1 or TRBD2 (5 bases each). CDR3 length equals 14 residues. Per germline, CDR1 LNHDA and CDR2 SQIVND (reference sequence). CDR3 in DNA: TGTGCCGGTAGTCCTGCTTGGGGGTCCTACGAGCAGTACTTC. It specifies CAGSPAWGSYEQYF.